This T cell receptor beta chain was retrieved from a study of blood T cell repertoires in COVID-19. As for the study in general: Sample material is recorded as cDNA or gDNA derived from T cells, B-cell-depleted T cells, or PBMCs.

Trimming stripped 0 bases from V and 4 bases from J, with 13 bases between. This CDR3 is 15 amino acids long. The V gene's germline CDR1 is PRHDT and CDR2 FYEKMQ (reference sequence). As processed by the authors: Counts of nucleated cells, estimated from reference gene primer amplification, were obtained. Method: immunoSEQ multiplex PCR; TCRdb's copy keeps in-frame clones and lacks some. V, J and clone size reflect that table, while D and trimming were determined from the DNA. The sample includes approximately 400,000 clones, approximately 88% of them seen just once. Recruited during active infection, patients (from Seattle) were subsequently followed longitudinally.

J is TRBJ2-7 and V is TRBV13; D perhaps matches TRBD2 (7 bases). The clonotype was recovered from a woman aged 50 to 65 with COVID-19, enrolled during active disease. Sequencing was carried out using peripheral blood. The CDR3 loop reads CASSLGFGGQYEQYF. CDR3 bases: TGTGCCAGCAGCTTAGGTTTCGGGGGGCAATACGAGCAGTACTTC. Together with reference TRBV13 and TRBJ2-7, the CDR3 gives the full variable domain: AAGVIQSPRHLIKEKRETATLKCYPIPRHDTVYWYQQGPGQDPQFLISFYEKMQSDKGSIPDRFSAQQFSDYHSELNMSSLELGDSALYFCASSLGFGGQYEQYFGPGTRLTVT.